The next 5 T cell receptor beta chains were all read from a single sample in a study of CD8 T cells in ankylosing spondylitis. TCRdb passed the 5' RACE reads through MiXCR, listing each CDR3 protein once. The sample contains 25,000 to 30,000 distinct CDR3 sequences, approximately 7.9% of which appear only once. The source material was blood. Source of these receptors: a male donor with ankylosing spondylitis or in good health (not recorded which).

The chain uses TRBV6-5 and TRBJ2-1; TRBD2 might be the D (5 bases). The V gene lost 6 bases and the J gene lost 7 bases, with 13 bases spanning the gap. From germline, CDR1 is MNHEY and CDR2 SVGAGI. This CDR3 has 13 residues. The CDR3 loop reads CASRTLSENEQFF. The CDR3 DNA follows: TGTGCCAGCAGGACTCTTAGCGAGAATGAGCAGTTCTTC.

This clonotype was seen more than once but under ten times. The chain joins TRBV6-5 to TRBJ1-1; tentative D call: TRBD1 (5 bases). With 5 bases removed from V and 8 bases from J, the gap between germline ends came to 12 bases. The CDR3 spans 12 residues. Germline CDR1 reads MNHEY; CDR2 reads SVGAGI. The CDR3 DNA sequence: TGTGCCAGCAGTGAGCCAGGGTTGGAAGCTTTCTTT. This translates into CASSEPGLEAFF.

The chain couples TRBV20-1 to TRBJ1-5, with 8 bases matching TRBD1. V was pared by 5 bases and J by 7 bases, with 7 bases of the junction left unmatched. This CDR3 contains 13 residues. Germline CDR1 is DFQATT and CDR2 is SNEGSKA (reference sequence). CDR3 in DNA: TGCAGTGCTGCTGGCAGGGGGCTCCAGCCCCAGCATTTT. It codes for CSAAGRGLQPQHF.

This clonotype occurred many times. The chain is built from TRBV20-1 and TRBJ2-3; 11 bases line up with TRBD2. J was trimmed by 1 base and V by 3 bases; bases with no gene match: 18. This CDR3 contains 20 residues. In germline, CDR1 is DFQATT, CDR2 SNEGSKA (reference sequence). In nucleotides, the CDR3 is TGCAGTGCTAGGTCGGGGCTAGCGGGGGGCCCCCCTCCTGGCACAGATACGCAGTATTTT. Translating it yields CSARSGLAGGPPPGTDTQYF.

The chain carries TRBV5-1 and TRBJ2-2; the match to TRBD1 covers 9 bases. J was trimmed by 4 bases and V by 3 bases; bases with no gene match: 4. This CDR3 contains 15 residues. Germline V gene lookup returns CDR1 SGHRS and CDR2 YFSETQ. CDR3 sequence (DNA): TGCGCCAGCAGCTCGGGACAGGGCGCCACCGGGGAGCTGTTTTTT. This codes for CASSSGQGATGELFF.